The 10 T cell receptor beta chains below all came from one sample that was sequenced in a study of a mutant IDH1 vaccine in newly diagnosed glioma. Time point denoted: week 47, end of study. Vaccination used 300 ug of mutant IDH1 20-mer peptide per dose, with topical imiquimod. These TCRs' antigens remain unknown. TCRdb's copy holds only in-frame clones and misses some; the assay was immunoSEQ multiplex PCR. The sample carries roughly 86,000 clones, nearly 90% recorded once. Specimen: PBMCs, collected from a glioma patient whose treatment included an IDH1 peptide vaccine. The receptors were sampled from a woman aged 50 to 60 with glioma.

The chain has TRBV7-9 and TRBJ1-1, with D tentatively TRBD1 (6 bases). The germline V gene encodes CDR1 SEHNR and CDR2 FQNEAQ (reference sequence). The V gene lost 6 bases and the J gene lost 0 bases, with 14 bases spanning the gap. The CDR3 consists of 15 residues. CDR3 loop: CASRTKDRLNTEAFF. CDR3 in DNA: TGTGCCAGCAGAACAAAGGACAGACTGAACACTGAAGCTTTCTTT.

The chain couples TRBV9 to TRBJ2-7; the match to TRBD2 covers 7 bases. V lost 0 bases and J lost 5; bases outside the gene matches: 8. This CDR3 is built from 15 residues. Germline V lookup: CDR1 SGDLS, CDR2 YYNGEE. CDR3 in amino acids: CASSVDSGIRNEQYF. The CDR3 DNA reads TGTGCCAGCAGCGTAGACAGCGGGATTAGGAACGAGCAGTACTTC.

J is TRBJ2-3 and V is TRBV5-1; D is uncertain. This CDR3 has 19 residues. V gave up 3 bases and J gave up 2 bases, with 25 bases separating them. Germline CDR1 is SGHRS and CDR2 is YFSETQ. DNA of the CDR3: TGCGCCAGCAGCTCCGTCGACCTAGTGGGCCGAGGTACCACAGATACGCAGTATTTT. It codes for CASSSVDLVGRGTTDTQYF.

V and J are TRBV7-6 and TRBJ2-3; 8 bases line up with TRBD1. This CDR3 contains 15 residues. V shed 5 bases and J 2 bases; nucleotides not matched to a gene: 6. Germline lookup yields CDR1 SGHVS and CDR2 FNYEAQ. The CDR3 bases are TGTGCCAGCAGCCTTACAGGGGGGAACACAGATACGCAGTATTTT. Protein product: CASSLTGGNTDTQYF.

V gene TRBV6-5 combines with J gene TRBJ2-2; 8 bases align to TRBD2. V gave up 2 bases and J gave up 5 bases; unmatched junction bases: 7. The CDR3 is 16 residues long. The V gene's germline CDR1 is MNHEY and CDR2 SVGAGI. CDR3: CASSYRRLAPTGELFF. As DNA, the CDR3 is TGTGCCAGCAGTTACCGGAGACTAGCGCCTACCGGGGAGCTGTTTTTT.

J is TRBJ2-2 and V is TRBV4-2, with a weak D call TRBD2 (6 bases). V lost 0 bases and J lost 0, with 8 bases in between. This CDR3 region has 16 residues. Germline V gene data show CDR1 as LGHNA and CDR2 as YNFKEQ. The CDR3 spells CASSQEGLTNTGELFF. CDR3 DNA: TGTGCCAGCAGCCAAGAGGGACTTACGAACACCGGGGAGCTGTTTTTT.

The chain carries TRBV19 and TRBJ1-5; 9 nucleotides line up with TRBD1. The germline V gene has CDR1 LNHDA and CDR2 SQIVND (reference sequence). V shed 2 bases, J shed 7 bases, and the junction held 9 bases outside the gene matches. The CDR3 consists of 16 residues. The CDR3 bases are TGTGCCAGTAGTATAACAGGGGGCCCTATGAAACAGCCCCAGCATTTT. It yields the protein CASSITGGPMKQPQHF.

This clone occurred once. The rearrangement joins TRBV5-1 to TRBJ2-2; maybe TRBD1 (6 bases). Germline CDR1 and CDR2: SGHRS and YFSETQ. V lost 5 bases, J lost 2 bases, and 13 bases lay in between. This CDR3 spans 15 amino acids. CDR3 loop: CASRIGTLNTGELFF. The CDR3, as DNA: TGCGCCAGCAGGATCGGGACACTTAACACCGGGGAGCTGTTTTTT.

This chain links TRBV9 with TRBJ2-1; 7 nucleotides match TRBD2. CDR1 is SGDLS and CDR2 is YYNGEE in the germline V gene. The CDR3 covers 19 residues. Germline trimming cut 0 bases from V and 0 bases from J; bases unmatched to any gene: 12. CDR3 nucleotide sequence: TGTGCCAGCAGCGTAGTAGAAAGGGCTAGCGGAAGCTCCTACAATGAGCAGTTCTTC. Residues: CASSVVERASGSSYNEQFF.

The chain combines TRBV5-4 with TRBJ1-1; possibly TRBD1 for D (6 bases). This CDR3 spans 12 amino acids. The V end was cut by 4 bases, the J end by 9 bases, with 13 bases between. Germline loops: CDR1 SGHNT, CDR2 YYREEE (reference sequence). The CDR3 spells CASSRPGAQAFF. CDR3 in DNA: TGTGCCAGCAGCCGTCCGGGGGCCCAAGCTTTCTTT.